A selection of T cell receptor beta chains follows, all from one sample in a study of blood T cells in healthy people across ages. Each CDR3 protein gets one entry after TCRdb re-called the 5' RACE reads with MiXCR. The sample has some 1.7 million distinct CDR3 sequences; roughly 28% are singletons. The specimen sequenced was blood. The receptors stem from a woman aged 25 to 45 in good health. Both conserved end residues are part of each CDR3. D genes are given only for firm matches. Expanded clones get a size class; other rows say once, few or many, or leave the size out.

size: many; J: TRBJ2-7; V: TRBV20-1; D: TRBD2; CDR3: CSAMALSGDTYEQYF; DNA: TGCAGTGCTATGGCCCTTAGCGGGGATACCTACGAGCAGTACTTC
size: many; J: TRBJ2-7; V: TRBV7-2; D: TRBD2; CDR3: CASSRDRGGSEQYF; DNA: TGTGCCAGCAGCCGTGACCGGGGGGGAAGCGAGCAGTACTTC
size: few; J: TRBJ2-1; V: TRBV24-1; D: -; CDR3: CATSEREINEQFF; DNA: TGTGCCACCAGTGAACGGGAGATCAATGAGCAGTTCTTC
size: few; J: TRBJ2-2; V: TRBV11-2; D: TRBD2; CDR3: CASSRQRLAGGAGELFF; DNA: TGTGCCAGCAGCCGTCAACGACTAGCGGGAGGAGCCGGGGAGCTGTTTTTT
size: -; J: TRBJ1-2; V: TRBV12-3/TRBV12-4; D: TRBD1; CDR3: CASSHSGTGAIYGYTF; DNA: TGTGCCAGCAGTCATTCGGGGACAGGTGCAATCTATGGCTACACCTTC
size: -; J: TRBJ1-4; V: TRBV5-5; D: TRBD1; CDR3: CASSSGTDIRNEKLFF; DNA: TGTGCCAGCAGCTCCGGGACAGACATACGTAATGAAAAACTGTTTTTT
size: -; J: TRBJ2-7; V: TRBV15; D: TRBD1; CDR3: CATSREGTGGSYEQYF; DNA: TGTGCCACCAGCAGAGAGGGGACAGGGGGCTCCTACGAGCAGTACTTC
size: -; J: TRBJ2-3; V: TRBV5-1; D: TRBD2; CDR3: CASSLELAVRTDTQYF; DNA: TGCGCCAGCAGCTTGGAACTAGCGGTTCGCACAGATACGCAGTATTTT
size: many; J: TRBJ2-4; V: TRBV20-1; D: -; CDR3: CSAHATWGIQYF; DNA: TGCAGTGCTCATGCGACGTGGGGCATTCAGTACTTC
size: few; J: TRBJ2-6; V: TRBV19; D: TRBD1; CDR3: CASSRPPGQGTGANVLTF; DNA: TGTGCCAGTAGTCGCCCCCCGGGACAGGGAACTGGGGCCAACGTCCTGACTTTC
size: once; J: TRBJ2-1; V: TRBV24-1; D: -; CDR3: CTTSSRLQPMSLNEQFF; DNA: TGCACCACCAGTTCCCGATTACAGCCCATGTCCCTTAATGAGCAGTTCTTC
size: many; J: TRBJ2-5; V: TRBV12-3/TRBV12-4; D: -; CDR3: CASSRSGSLQETQYF; DNA: TGTGCCAGCAGTCGTTCCGGGAGCCTACAAGAGACCCAGTACTTC
size: -; J: TRBJ1-5; V: TRBV27; D: -; CDR3: CANQKRAKRGQPQHF; DNA: TGTGCCAACCAAAAACGGGCTAAGCGGGGTCAGCCCCAGCATTTT
size: few; J: TRBJ1-1; V: TRBV27; D: -; CDR3: CASGGWRGVEAFF; DNA: TGTGCCAGCGGGGGATGGCGGGGGGTGGAAGCTTTCTTT
size: -; J: TRBJ1-2; V: TRBV6-1; D: -; CDR3: CASSEGKTVGYTF; DNA: TGTGCCAGCAGTGAAGGGAAAACGGTTGGCTACACCTTC
size: -; J: TRBJ2-7; V: TRBV3-1; D: TRBD1; CDR3: CASSQGQGVSYEQYF; DNA: TGTGCCAGCAGCCAGGGACAGGGGGTCTCCTACGAGCAGTACTTC
size: -; J: TRBJ2-5; V: TRBV5-1; D: TRBD1; CDR3: CASSLAGDREETQYF; DNA: TGCGCCAGCAGCTTGGCCGGGGACAGGGAAGAGACCCAGTACTTC